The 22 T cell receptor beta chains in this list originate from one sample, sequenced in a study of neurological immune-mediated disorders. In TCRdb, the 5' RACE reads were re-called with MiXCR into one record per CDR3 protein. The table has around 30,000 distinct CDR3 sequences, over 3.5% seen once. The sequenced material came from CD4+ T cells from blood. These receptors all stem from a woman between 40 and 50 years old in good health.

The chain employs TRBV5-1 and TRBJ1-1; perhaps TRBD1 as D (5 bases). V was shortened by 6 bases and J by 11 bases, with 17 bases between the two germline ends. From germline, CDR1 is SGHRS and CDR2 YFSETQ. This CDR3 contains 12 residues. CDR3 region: CASTLGQGQAFF. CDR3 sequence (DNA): TGCGCCAGCACCCTTGGGCAGGGCCAGGCTTTCTTT.

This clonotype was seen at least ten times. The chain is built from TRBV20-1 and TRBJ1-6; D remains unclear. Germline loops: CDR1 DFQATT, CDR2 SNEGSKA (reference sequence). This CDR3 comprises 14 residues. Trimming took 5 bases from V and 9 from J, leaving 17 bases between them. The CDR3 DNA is TGCAGTGCTCCATCCCCCTCCAATACTTCACCCCTCCACTTT. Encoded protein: CSAPSPSNTSPLHF.

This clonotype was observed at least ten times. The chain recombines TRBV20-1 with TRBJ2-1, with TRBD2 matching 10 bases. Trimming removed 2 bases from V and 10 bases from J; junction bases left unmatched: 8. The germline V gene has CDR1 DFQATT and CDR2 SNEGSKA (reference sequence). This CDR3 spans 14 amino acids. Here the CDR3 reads CSARFTSGTAEQFF. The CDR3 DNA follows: TGCAGTGCTAGATTCACTAGCGGGACTGCCGAGCAGTTCTTC.

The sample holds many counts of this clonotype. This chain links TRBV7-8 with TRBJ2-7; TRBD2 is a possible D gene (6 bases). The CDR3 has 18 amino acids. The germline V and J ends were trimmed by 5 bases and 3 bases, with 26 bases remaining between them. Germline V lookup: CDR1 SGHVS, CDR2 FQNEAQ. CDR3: CASSTRPGLAARYYEQYF. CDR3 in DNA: TGTGCCAGCAGCACGCGACCGGGACTGGCGGCTCGGTACTACGAGCAGTACTTC.

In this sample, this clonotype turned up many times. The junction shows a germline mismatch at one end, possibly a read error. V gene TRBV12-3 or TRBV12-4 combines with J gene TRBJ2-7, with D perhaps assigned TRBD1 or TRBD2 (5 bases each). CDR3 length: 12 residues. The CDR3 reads CASSFGPGRANF. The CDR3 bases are TGTGCCAGCAGTTTCGGTCCGGGGCGCGCCAACTTC.

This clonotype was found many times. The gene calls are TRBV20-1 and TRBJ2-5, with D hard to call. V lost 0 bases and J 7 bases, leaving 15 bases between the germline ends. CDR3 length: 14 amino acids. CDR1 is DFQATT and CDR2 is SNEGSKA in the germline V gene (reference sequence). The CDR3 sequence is CSARDAVRGRTQYF. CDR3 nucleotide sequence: TGCAGTGCTAGAGATGCGGTTAGAGGCAGGACCCAGTACTTC.

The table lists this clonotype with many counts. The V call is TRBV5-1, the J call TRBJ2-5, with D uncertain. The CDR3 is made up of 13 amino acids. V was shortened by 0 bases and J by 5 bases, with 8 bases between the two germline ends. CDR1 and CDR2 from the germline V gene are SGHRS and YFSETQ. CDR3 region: CASSLVSHETQYF. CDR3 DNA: TGCGCCAGCAGCTTGGTTTCACACGAGACCCAGTACTTC.

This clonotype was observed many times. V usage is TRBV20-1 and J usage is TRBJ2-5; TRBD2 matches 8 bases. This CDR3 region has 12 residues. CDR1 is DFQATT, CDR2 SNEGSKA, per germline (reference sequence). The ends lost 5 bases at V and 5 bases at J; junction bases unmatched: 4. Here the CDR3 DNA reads TGCAGTGCTTCGGGAGGGGACGAGACCCAGTACTTC. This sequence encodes CSASGGDETQYF.

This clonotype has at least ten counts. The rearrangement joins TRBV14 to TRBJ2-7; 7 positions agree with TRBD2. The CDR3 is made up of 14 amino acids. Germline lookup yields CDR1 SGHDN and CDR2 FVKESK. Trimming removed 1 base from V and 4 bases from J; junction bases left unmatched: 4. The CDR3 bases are TGTGCCAGCAGCCAAGGCGGGGGTACGTACGAGCAGTACTTC. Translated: CASSQGGGTYEQYF.

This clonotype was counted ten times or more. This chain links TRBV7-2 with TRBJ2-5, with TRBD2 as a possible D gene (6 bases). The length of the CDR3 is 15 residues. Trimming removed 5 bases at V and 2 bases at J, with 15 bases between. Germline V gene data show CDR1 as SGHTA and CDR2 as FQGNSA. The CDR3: CASSLDPGRQETQYF. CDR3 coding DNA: TGTGCCAGCAGCCTTGACCCCGGGAGACAAGAGACCCAGTACTTC.

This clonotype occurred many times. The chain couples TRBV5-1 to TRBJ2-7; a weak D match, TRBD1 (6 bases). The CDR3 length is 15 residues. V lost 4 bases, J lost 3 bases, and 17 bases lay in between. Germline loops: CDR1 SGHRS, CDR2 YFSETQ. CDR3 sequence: CASSGAGDPNYEQYF. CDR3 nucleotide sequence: TGCGCCAGCAGCGGAGCAGGGGATCCCAACTACGAGCAGTACTTC.

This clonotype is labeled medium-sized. The DNA of the CDR3 is TGTGCCAGCAGTTATCTCGGACAGAAAAAAGAGACCCAGTACTTC. Amino acid sequence: CASSYLGQKKETQYF. The chain couples TRBV27 to TRBJ2-5, with a tentative D call TRBD1 (6 bases). CDR1 and CDR2 from the germline V gene are MNHEY and SMNVEV (reference sequence). The CDR3 is 15 amino acids. Trimming cost V 4 bases and J 3 bases, with 15 bases left between them.

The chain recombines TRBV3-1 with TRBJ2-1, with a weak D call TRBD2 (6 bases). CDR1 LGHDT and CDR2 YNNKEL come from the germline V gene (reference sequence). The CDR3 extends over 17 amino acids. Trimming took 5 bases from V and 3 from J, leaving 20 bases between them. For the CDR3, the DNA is TGTGCCAGCAGCTCAGATCAGGCGGAGGGAATCTACAATGAGCAGTTCTTC. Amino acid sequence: CASSSDQAEGIYNEQFF.

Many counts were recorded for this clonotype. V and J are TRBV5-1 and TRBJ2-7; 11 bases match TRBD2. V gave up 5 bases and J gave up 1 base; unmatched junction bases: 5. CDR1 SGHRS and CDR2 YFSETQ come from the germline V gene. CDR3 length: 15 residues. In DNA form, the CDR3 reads TGCGCCAGCAGGCTCATAGCGGGAGGGTCCTACGAGCAGTACTTC. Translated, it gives CASRLIAGGSYEQYF.

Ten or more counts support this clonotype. The CDR3 DNA is TGTGCCAGCAAACCCGCCCCCGGTCAGCCCCAGCATTTT. This gives the protein CASKPAPGQPQHF. The chain carries TRBV6-5 and TRBJ1-5; D is uncertain. This CDR3 comprises 13 residues. Germline CDR1 and CDR2: MNHEY and SVGAGI. The germline V and J ends were trimmed by 7 bases and 6 bases, with 13 bases remaining between them.

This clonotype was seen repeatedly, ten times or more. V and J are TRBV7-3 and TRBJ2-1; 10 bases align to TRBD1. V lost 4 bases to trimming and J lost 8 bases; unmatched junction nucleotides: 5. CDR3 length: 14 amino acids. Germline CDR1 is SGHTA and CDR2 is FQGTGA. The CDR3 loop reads CASSSTGTGDEQFF. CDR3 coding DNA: TGTGCCAGCAGCTCTACCGGGACAGGGGATGAGCAGTTCTTC. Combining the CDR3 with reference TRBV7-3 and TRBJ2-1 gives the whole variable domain GAGVSQTPSNKVTEKGKYVELRCDPISGHTALYWYRQSLGQGPEFLIYFQGTGAADDSGLPNDRFFAVRPEGSVSTLKIQRTERGDSAVYLCASSSTGTGDEQFFGPGTRLTVL.

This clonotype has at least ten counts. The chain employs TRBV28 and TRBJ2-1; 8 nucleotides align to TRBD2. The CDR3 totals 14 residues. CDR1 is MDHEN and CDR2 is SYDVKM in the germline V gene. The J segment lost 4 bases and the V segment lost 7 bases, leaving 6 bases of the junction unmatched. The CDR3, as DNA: TGTGCCAGCAAACGAGCGGGGGAATACAATGAGCAGTTCTTC. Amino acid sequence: CASKRAGEYNEQFF.

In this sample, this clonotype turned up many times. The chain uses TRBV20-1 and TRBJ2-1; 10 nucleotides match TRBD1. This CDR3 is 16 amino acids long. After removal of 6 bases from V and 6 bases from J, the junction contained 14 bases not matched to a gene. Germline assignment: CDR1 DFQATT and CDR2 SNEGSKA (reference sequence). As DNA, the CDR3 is TGCAGTGCCGAGACAGGGGGCGCGGGCCATTTCAATGAGCAGTTCTTC. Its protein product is CSAETGGAGHFNEQFF.

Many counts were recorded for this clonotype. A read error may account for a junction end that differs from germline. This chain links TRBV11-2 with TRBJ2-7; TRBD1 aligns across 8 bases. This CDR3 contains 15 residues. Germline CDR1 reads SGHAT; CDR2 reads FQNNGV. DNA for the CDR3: TGTGCCAGCAGCTTAGGGCAGGGGGCCACCTACAAGCAGTACTTC. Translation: CASSLGQGATYKQYF. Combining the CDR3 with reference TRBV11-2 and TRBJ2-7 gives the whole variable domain EAGVAQSPRYKIIEKRQSVAFWCNPISGHATLYWYQQILGQGPKLLIQFQNNGVVDDSQLPKDRFSAERLKGVDSTLKIQPAKLEDSAVYLCASSLGQGATYKQYFGPGTRLTVT.

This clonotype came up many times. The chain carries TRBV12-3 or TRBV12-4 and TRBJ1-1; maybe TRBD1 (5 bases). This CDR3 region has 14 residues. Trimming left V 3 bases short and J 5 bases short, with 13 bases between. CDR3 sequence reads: CASSFKGRGTEAFF. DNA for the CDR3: TGTGCCAGCAGTTTTAAGGGGCGCGGGACTGAAGCTTTCTTT.

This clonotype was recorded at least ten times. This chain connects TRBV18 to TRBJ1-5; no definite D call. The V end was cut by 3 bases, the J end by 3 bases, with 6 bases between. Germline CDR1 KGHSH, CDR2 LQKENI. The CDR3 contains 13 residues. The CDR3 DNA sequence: TGTGCCAGCTCACCCGGTAACAATCAGCCCCAGCATTTT. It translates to CASSPGNNQPQHF.

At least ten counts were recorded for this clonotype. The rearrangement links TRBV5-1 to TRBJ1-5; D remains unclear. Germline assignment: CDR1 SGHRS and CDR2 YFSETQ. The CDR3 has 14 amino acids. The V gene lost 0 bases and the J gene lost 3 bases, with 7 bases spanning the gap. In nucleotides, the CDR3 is TGCGCCAGCAGCTTGGGCGGCGACAATCAGCCCCAGCATTTT. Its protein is CASSLGGDNQPQHF.